The source of this T cell receptor beta chain is a study of cytomegalovirus exposure and HLA in healthy donors. Looking at the study overall: Unique TCR beta sequences numbering approximately 120 million came from about 179 million T cells in an earlier analysis.

With respect to this clone: What it recognizes is unknown.

The CDR3 spans 14 residues. CDR1 and CDR2 (germline): LNHNV, YYDKDF (reference sequence). J lost 5 bases, V lost 1 base, and 5 bases had no gene match. Findings of the study overall: The majority of CMV-associated TCR beta chains were reported as apparently HLA-restricted in a later analysis. Researchers left out some V segments, among them TRBV6-2 and TRBV6-3, as indistinguishable. V- and J-gene trimming of TCR beta was linked (in a later analysis) to a missense DCLRE1C variant.

The PCR employed 60 Vbeta primers together with 13 Jbeta primers. Clones were sequenced by immunoSEQ multiplex PCR, and TCRdb holds only the in-frame ones, with some missing. The sample lists about 200,000 clones; 70% to 85% were seen once. The V call is TRBV15, the J call TRBJ2-7; 7 positions agree with TRBD2. The sample comprised PBMCs. The TCR comes from a boy between 2 and 15 years old in good health and CMV-seronegative. The CDR3, as DNA: TGTGCCACCAGCAGAGGGGGAGGGTGGGACGAGCAGTACTTC. Its translation is CATSRGGGWDEQYF. The full variable domain, rest sourced from reference TRBV15 and TRBJ2-7, is DAMVIQNPRYQVTQFGKPVTLSCSQTLNHNVMYWYQQKSSQAPKLLFHYYDKDFNNEADTPDNFQSRRPNTSFCFLDIRSPGLGDTAMYLCATSRGGGWDEQYFGPGTRLTVT.